These T cell receptor beta chains were read from a single sample in a study of T cell responses to AZD1222 COVID-19 vaccine. Generated by immunoSEQ multiplex PCR, the TCRdb table keeps only in-frame clones and is missing some. The sample records about 85,000 clones, approximately 90% being singletons. This sample comprised peripheral blood, obtained 28 days after the second AZD1222 dose. Receptors originate from an adult who received the AZD1222 COVID-19 vaccine. CDR3s include the opening cysteine and the closing phenylalanine or tryptophan. The D gene is left open where the match is weak. Size is stated for part of the rows, as once, few or many counts, or as a class when the clone is expanded.

clone_size | j_call | v_call | d_call | cdr3_nt | cdr3_aa
- | TRBJ2-7 | TRBV28 | - | TGTGCCAGCACAAGTGGGGACTCCTACGAGCAGTACTTC | CASTSGDSYEQYF
- | TRBJ2-3 | TRBV6-4 | TRBD1 | TGTGCCAGCAGTGACTCGGGACAGGGGGGAGATACGCAGTATTTT | CASSDSGQGGDTQYF
few | TRBJ2-2 | TRBV10-3 | TRBD2 | TGTGCCATCAGTGAGGCGTACACTAGCGGGGGTTCGGAGCTGTTTTTT | CAISEAYTSGGSELFF
- | TRBJ2-3 | TRBV20-1 | TRBD1 | TGCAGTGCTAGACGGGACAGGACGCAGTATTTT | CSARRDRTQYF
once | TRBJ2-7 | TRBV19 | - | TGTGCCAGTAGTGACCCCTCACTTCCTGGGAGGACTTTCTCGGGTGAGCAGTACTTC | CASSDPSLPGRTFSGEQYF
- | TRBJ2-7 | TRBV7-2 | TRBD2 | TGTGCCAGCAGCTTAGAGGGGCTAGCGGCCTACGAGCAGTACTTC | CASSLEGLAAYEQYF
- | TRBJ1-2 | TRBV11-1 | - | TGTGCCAGCAGCCCCGACAGCAACTATGGCTACACCTTC | CASSPDSNYGYTF
- | TRBJ2-3 | TRBV7-2 | TRBD2 | TGTGCCAGCAGCTGGCCTCCTAGCGGGATCGCAGATACGCAGTATTTT | CASSWPPSGIADTQYF
- | TRBJ2-1 | TRBV20-1 | TRBD2 | TGCAGTGCTAGTAAGGGACTAGGAAGCTCCTACAATGAGCAGTTCTTC | CSASKGLGSSYNEQFF
- | TRBJ2-1 | TRBV5-1 | TRBD2 | TGCGCCAGCAGCAAAAGCGGGAGGGCCGATAGCTCCTACAATGAGCAGTTCTTC | CASSKSGRADSSYNEQFF
- | TRBJ2-7 | TRBV6-2/TRBV6-3 | - | TGTGCCAGCAGTTACTCTCTAGCCGAACGATACGAGCAGTACTTC | CASSYSLAERYEQYF
- | TRBJ2-7 | TRBV9 | TRBD2 | TGTGCCAGCAGCGTAGGTGCTAGCGGGACCTCCTACGAGCAGTACTTC | CASSVGASGTSYEQYF
- | TRBJ2-2 | TRBV19 | TRBD1 | TGTGCCAGTAGTTCTCCGGGACAGCTAAACACCGGGGAGCTGTTTTTT | CASSSPGQLNTGELFF
- | TRBJ1-4 | TRBV3-1/TRBV3-2 | TRBD1 | TGTGCCAGCAGCCAAAGGACAGGGGGTAATGAAAAACTGTTTTTT | CASSQRTGGNEKLFF
- | TRBJ2-3 | TRBV7-2 | - | TGTGCCAGCAGCGGACGGCGCGGGGATACGCAGTATTTT | CASSGRRGDTQYF
- | TRBJ2-7 | TRBV7-2 | - | TGTGCCAGCAGCTTAGTTGGCGAGCAGTACTTC | CASSLVGEQYF
- | TRBJ2-2 | TRBV11-2 | - | TGTGCCAGCAGCTACAGCGTCACCGGGGAGCTGTTTTTT | CASSYSVTGELFF
- | TRBJ1-2 | TRBV2 | TRBD1 | TGTGCCAGCAGACCGGGACAGGGGACGGATGGCTACACCTTC | CASRPGQGTDGYTF
- | TRBJ1-2 | TRBV4-3 | TRBD1 | TGCGCCAGCAGCCCTGGGGACAGGGAGGGCTATGGCTACACCTTC | CASSPGDREGYGYTF
- | TRBJ1-2 | TRBV2 | - | TGTGCCAGCAGTGATGAAGGACGGAACTATGGCTACACCTTC | CASSDEGRNYGYTF
- | TRBJ2-7 | TRBV6-2/TRBV6-3 | - | TGTGCCAGCAGTTATCCTCCCATCTACGAGCAGTACTTC | CASSYPPIYEQYF
- | TRBJ2-1 | TRBV11-3 | TRBD2 | TGTGCCAGCAGCTTAAGTGGGAGGGCCTCTGAGCAGTTCTTC | CASSLSGRASEQFF
- | TRBJ2-5 | TRBV18 | - | TGTGCCAGCTCAACCTACCAAGAGACCCAGTACTTC | CASSTYQETQYF
- | TRBJ2-2 | TRBV7-3 | - | TGTGCCAGCAGCTTAACGCCAGGGACGTACACCGGGGAGCTGTTTTTT | CASSLTPGTYTGELFF
- | TRBJ2-7 | TRBV18 | - | TGTGCCAGCTCACCAAAGGTTGCGAACGAGCAGTACTTC | CASSPKVANEQYF
- | TRBJ1-3 | TRBV6-5 | - | TGTGCCAGCAGTTACGGGTTTTCCTCTGGAAACACCATATATTTT | CASSYGFSSGNTIYF
- | TRBJ2-3 | TRBV27 | - | TGTGCCAGCAGCCACTCTCTAGCGACCACTCGCACAGATACGCAGTATTTT | CASSHSLATTRTDTQYF
- | TRBJ2-7 | TRBV18 | - | TGTGCCAGCTCACCACCGCTTGAGGAAGGGTGGGGGCAGTACTTC | CASSPPLEEGWGQYF